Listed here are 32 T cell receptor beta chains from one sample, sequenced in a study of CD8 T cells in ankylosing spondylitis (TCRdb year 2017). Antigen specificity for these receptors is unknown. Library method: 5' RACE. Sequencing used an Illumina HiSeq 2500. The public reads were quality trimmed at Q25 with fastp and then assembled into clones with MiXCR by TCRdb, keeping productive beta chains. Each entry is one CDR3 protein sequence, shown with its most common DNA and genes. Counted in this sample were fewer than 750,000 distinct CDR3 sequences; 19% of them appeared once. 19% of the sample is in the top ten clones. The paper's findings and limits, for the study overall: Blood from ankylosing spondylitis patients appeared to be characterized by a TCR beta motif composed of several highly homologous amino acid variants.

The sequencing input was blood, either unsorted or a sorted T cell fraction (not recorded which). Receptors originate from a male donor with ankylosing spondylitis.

The CDR3 region is CSALSRGPGNTIYF. The CDR3 DNA follows: TGCAGTGCTTTGAGCAGGGGGCCAGGAAACACCATATATTTT. This chain links TRBV20-1 with TRBJ1-3; TRBD1 agrees at 8 bases. V gave up 5 bases and J gave up 4 bases; unmatched junction bases: 7. CDR1 is DFQATT and CDR2 is SNEGSKA in the germline V gene (reference sequence). CDR3 length: 14 residues.

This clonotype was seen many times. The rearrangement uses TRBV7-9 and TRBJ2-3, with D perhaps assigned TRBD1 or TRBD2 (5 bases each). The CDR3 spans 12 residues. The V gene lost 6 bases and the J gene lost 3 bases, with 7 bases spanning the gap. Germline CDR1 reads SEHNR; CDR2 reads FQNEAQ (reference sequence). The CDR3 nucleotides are TGTGCCAGCAGGAGGGGTACAGATACGCAGTATTTT. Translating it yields CASRRGTDTQYF.

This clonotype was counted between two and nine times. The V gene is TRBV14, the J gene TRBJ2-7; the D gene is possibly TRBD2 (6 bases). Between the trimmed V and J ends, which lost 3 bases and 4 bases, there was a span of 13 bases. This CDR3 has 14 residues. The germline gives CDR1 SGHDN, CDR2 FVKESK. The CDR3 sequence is CASSQDTGGYEQYF. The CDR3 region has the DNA TGTGCCAGCAGCCAGGATACCGGGGGTTACGAGCAGTACTTC.

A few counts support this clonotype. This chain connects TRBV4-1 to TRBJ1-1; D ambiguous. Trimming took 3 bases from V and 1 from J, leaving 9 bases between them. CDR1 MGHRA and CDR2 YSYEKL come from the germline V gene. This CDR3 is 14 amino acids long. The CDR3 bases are TGCGCCAGCAGCCAGTTAGAGGGGAACACTGAAGCTTTCTTT. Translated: CASSQLEGNTEAFF.

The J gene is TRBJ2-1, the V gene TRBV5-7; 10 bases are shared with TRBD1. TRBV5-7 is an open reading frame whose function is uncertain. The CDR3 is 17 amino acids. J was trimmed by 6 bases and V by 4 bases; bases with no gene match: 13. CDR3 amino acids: CASSIWRLTGGSNEQFF. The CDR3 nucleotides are TGTGCCAGCAGCATCTGGCGTCTGACAGGGGGCTCCAATGAGCAGTTCTTC.

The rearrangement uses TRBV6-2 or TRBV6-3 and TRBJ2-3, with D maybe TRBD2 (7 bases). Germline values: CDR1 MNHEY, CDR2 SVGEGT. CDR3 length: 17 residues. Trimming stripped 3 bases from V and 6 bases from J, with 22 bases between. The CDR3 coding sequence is TGTGCCAGCAGTTATCTTTCTGGCGGGGGCCCCCCCGATACGCAGTATTTT. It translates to CASSYLSGGGPPDTQYF.

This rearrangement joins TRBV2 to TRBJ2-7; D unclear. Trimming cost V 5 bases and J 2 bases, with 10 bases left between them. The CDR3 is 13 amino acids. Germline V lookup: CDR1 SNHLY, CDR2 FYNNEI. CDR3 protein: CASSTRPTYEQYF. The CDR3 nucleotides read TGTGCCAGCAGTACGAGGCCAACCTACGAGCAGTACTTC.

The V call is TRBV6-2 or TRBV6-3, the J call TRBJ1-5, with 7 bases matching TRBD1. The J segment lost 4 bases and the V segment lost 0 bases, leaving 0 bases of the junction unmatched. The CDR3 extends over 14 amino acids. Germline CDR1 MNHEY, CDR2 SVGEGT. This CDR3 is CASSYSTGNQPQHF. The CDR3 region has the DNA TGTGCCAGCAGTTACTCGACAGGGAATCAGCCCCAGCATTTT.

CDR3 bases: TGTGCCAGCAGTTTATCACTAGCGGGAGGGGGTGAGCAGTACTTC. It yields the protein CASSLSLAGGGEQYF. The chain has TRBV12-3 or TRBV12-4 and TRBJ2-7; 13 positions match TRBD2. The CDR3 is 15 residues long. The junction had 5 bases not matched to a gene; V was cut back by 2 bases and J by 7 bases.

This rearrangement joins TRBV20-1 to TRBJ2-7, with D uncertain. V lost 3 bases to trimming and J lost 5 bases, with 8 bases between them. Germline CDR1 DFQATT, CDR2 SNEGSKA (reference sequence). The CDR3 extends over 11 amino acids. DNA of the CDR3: TGCAGTGCTAGTGAAACGAACGAGCAGTACTTC. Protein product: CSASETNEQYF.

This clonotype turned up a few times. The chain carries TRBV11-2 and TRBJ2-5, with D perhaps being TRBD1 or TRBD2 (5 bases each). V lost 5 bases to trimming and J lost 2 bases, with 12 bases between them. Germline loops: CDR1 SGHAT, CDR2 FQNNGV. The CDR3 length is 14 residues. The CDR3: CASSTGTIQETQYF. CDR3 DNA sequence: TGTGCCAGCAGCACCGGGACCATACAAGAGACCCAGTACTTC.

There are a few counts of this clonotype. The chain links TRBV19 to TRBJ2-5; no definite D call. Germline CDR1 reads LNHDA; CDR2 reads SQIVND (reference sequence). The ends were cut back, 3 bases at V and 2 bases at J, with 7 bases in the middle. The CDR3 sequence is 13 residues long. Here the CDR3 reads CASSMALQETQYF. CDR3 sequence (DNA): TGTGCCAGTAGTATGGCCCTACAAGAGACCCAGTACTTC.

The CDR3 loop is CAISESAGLYGYTF. The CDR3 nucleotides are TGTGCCATCAGTGAGTCGGCAGGGCTTTACGGCTACACCTTC. The chain recombines TRBV10-3 with TRBJ1-2; D perhaps matches TRBD1 (5 bases). Germline lookup yields CDR1 ENHRY and CDR2 SYGVKD. Trimming stripped 0 bases from V and 8 bases from J, with 13 bases between. CDR3 size: 14 residues.

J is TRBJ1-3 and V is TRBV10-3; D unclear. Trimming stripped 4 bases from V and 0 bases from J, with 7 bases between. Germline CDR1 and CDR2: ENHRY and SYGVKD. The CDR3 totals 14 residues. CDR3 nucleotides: TGTGCCATCAGTGTCGCCGTCTCTGGAAACACCATATATTTT. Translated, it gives CAISVAVSGNTIYF.

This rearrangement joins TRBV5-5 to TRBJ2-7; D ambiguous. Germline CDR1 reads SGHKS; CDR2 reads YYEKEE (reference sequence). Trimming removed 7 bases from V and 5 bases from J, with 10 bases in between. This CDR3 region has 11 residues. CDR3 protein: CASQATHEQYF. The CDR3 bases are TGTGCCAGCCAGGCCACCCACGAGCAGTACTTC.

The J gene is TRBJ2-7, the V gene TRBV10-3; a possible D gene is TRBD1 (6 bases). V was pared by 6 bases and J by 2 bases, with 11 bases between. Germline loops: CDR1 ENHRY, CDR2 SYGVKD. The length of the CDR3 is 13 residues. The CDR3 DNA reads TGTGCCATCAGCGGACAGCCGACCTACGAGCAGTACTTC. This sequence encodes CAISGQPTYEQYF.

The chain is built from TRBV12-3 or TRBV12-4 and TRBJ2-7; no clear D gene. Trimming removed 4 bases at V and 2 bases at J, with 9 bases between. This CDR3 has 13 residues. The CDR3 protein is CASSSAQAYEQYF. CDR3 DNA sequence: TGTGCCAGCAGTTCCGCGCAAGCCTACGAGCAGTACTTC.

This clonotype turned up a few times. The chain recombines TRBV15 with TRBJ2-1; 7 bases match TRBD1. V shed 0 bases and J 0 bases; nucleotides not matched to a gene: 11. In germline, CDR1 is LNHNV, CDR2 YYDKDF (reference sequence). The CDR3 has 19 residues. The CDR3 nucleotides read TGTGCCACCAGCAGAGATAGTTACTTGGCAGGGGGCTCCTACAATGAGCAGTTCTTC. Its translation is CATSRDSYLAGGSYNEQFF. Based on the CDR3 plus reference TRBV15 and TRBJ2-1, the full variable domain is DAMVIQNPRYQVTQFGKPVTLSCSQTLNHNVMYWYQQKSSQAPKLLFHYYDKDFNNEADTPDNFQSRRPNTSFCFLDIRSPGLGDTAMYLCATSRDSYLAGGSYNEQFFGPGTRLTVL.

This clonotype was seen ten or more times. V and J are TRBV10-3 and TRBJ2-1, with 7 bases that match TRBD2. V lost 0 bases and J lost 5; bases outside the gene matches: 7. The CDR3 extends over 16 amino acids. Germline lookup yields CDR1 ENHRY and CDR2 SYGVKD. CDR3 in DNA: TGTGCCATCAGTGAGTCGAAGACTAGCACCGACAATGAGCAGTTCTTC. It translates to CAISESKTSTDNEQFF.

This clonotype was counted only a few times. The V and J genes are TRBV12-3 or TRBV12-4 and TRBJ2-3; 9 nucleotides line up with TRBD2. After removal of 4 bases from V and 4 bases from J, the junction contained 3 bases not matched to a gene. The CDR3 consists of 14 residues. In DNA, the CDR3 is TGTGCCAGCAGTTGGCGGACTAGCGCAGATACGCAGTATTTT. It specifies CASSWRTSADTQYF.

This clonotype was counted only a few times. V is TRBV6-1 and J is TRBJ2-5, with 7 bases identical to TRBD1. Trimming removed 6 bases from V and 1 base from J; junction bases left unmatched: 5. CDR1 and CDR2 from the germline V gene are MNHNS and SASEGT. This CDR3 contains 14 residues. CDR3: CASSFDRAQETQYF. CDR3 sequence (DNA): TGTGCCAGCAGCTTTGACAGGGCCCAAGAGACCCAGTACTTC.

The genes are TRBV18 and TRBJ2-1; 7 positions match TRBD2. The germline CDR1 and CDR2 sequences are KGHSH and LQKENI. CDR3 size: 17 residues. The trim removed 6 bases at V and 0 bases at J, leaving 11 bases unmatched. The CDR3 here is CASSPTSALSSYNEQFF. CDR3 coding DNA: TGTGCCAGCTCGCCAACTAGCGCCCTGAGCTCCTACAATGAGCAGTTCTTC.

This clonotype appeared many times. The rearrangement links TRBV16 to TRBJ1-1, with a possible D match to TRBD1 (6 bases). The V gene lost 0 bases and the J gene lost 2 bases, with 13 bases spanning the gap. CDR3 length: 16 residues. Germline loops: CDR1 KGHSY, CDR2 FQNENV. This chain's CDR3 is CASSQSGQLINTEAFF. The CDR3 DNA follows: TGTGCCAGCAGCCAATCTGGACAGCTTATTAACACTGAAGCTTTCTTT. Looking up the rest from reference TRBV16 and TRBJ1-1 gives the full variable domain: GEEVAQTPKHLVRGEGQKAKLYCAPIKGHSYVFWYQQVLKNEFKFLISFQNENVFDETGMPKERFSAKCLPNSPCSLEIQATKLEDSAVYFCASSQSGQLINTEAFFGQGTRLTVV.

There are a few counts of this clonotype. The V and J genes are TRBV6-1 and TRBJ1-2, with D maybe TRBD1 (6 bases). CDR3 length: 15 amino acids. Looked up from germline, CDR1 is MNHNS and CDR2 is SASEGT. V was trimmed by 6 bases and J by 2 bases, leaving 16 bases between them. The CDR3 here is CASSPSPQGNYGYTF. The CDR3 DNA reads TGTGCCAGCAGCCCCAGCCCACAGGGAAACTATGGCTACACCTTC.

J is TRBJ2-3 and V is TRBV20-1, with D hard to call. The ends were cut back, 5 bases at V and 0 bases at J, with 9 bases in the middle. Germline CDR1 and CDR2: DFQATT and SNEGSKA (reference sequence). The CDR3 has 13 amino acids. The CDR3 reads CSAPNPSTDTQYF. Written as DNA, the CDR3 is TGCAGTGCTCCCAACCCTAGCACAGATACGCAGTATTTT.

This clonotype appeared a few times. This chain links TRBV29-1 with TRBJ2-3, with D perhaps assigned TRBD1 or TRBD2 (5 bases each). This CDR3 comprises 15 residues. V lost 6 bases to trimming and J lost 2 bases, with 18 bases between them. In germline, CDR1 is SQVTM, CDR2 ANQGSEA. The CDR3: CSVAGTWGTTDTQYF. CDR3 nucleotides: TGCAGCGTAGCCGGGACCTGGGGGACCACAGATACGCAGTATTTT.

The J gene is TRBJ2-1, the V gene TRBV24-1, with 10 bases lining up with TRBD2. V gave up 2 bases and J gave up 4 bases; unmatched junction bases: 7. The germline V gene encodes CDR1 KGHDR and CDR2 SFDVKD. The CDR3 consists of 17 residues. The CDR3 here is CATSDYLAGVGYNEQFF. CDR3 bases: TGTGCCACCAGTGATTATCTAGCGGGAGTGGGATACAATGAGCAGTTCTTC.

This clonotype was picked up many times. The DNA for the CDR3 is TGTGCCAGCAGCCCTAGGACTAGCCTTAACACCGGGGAGCTGTTTTTT. This encodes CASSPRTSLNTGELFF. J is TRBJ2-2 and V is TRBV7-8; 8 bases align to TRBD2. The ends lost 5 bases at V and 2 bases at J; junction bases unmatched: 7. CDR1 is SGHVS and CDR2 is FQNEAQ in the germline V gene. The CDR3 is 16 amino acids.

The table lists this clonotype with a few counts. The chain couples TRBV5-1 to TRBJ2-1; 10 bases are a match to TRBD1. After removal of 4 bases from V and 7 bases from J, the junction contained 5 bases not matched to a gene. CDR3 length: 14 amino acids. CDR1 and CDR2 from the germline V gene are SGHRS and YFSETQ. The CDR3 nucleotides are TGCGCCAGCAGCACCGGGGACAGGGGAAATGAGCAGTTCTTC. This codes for CASSTGDRGNEQFF.

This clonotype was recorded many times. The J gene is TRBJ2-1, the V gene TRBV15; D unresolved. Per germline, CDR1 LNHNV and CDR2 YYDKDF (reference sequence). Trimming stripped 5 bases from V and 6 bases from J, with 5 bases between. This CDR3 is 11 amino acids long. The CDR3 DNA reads TGTGCCACCAGCTATGTCAATGAGCAGTTCTTC. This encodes CATSYVNEQFF. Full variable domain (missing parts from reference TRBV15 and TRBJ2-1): DAMVIQNPRYQVTQFGKPVTLSCSQTLNHNVMYWYQQKSSQAPKLLFHYYDKDFNNEADTPDNFQSRRPNTSFCFLDIRSPGLGDTAMYLCATSYVNEQFFGPGTRLTVL.

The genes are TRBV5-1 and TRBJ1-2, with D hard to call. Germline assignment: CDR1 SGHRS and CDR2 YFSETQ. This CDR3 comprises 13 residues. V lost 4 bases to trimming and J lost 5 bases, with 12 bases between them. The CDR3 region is CASSLQDGYGYTF. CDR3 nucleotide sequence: TGCGCCAGCAGCCTCCAGGACGGGTATGGCTACACCTTC. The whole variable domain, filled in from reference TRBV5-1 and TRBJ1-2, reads KAGVTQTPRYLIKTRGQQVTLSCSPISGHRSVSWYQQTPGQGLQFLFEYFSETQRNKGNFPGRFSGRQFSNSRSEMNVSTLELGDSALYLCASSLQDGYGYTFGSGTRLTVV.

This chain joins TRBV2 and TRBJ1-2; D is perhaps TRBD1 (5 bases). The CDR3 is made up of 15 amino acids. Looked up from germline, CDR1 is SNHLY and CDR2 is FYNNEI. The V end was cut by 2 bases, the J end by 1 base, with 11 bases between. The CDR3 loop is CASSELDIFNYGYTF. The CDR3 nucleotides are TGTGCCAGCAGTGAACTGGACATTTTTAACTATGGCTACACCTTC.